This passage covers 29 T cell receptor beta chains from one sample sequenced in a study of Ad26.COV2.S vaccination and SARS-CoV-2 variants. Clones were read by immunoSEQ multiplex PCR, and TCRdb kept only the in-frame ones, dropping some. Here the sample spans over 110,000 clones, more than 80% being singletons. The material was peripheral blood, obtained after recovery from COVID-19. Receptors were obtained from a human donor who had recovered from COVID-19.

This clone was observed a handful of times. The chain recombines TRBV7-8 with TRBJ2-7; the D is unclear. Per germline, CDR1 SGHVS and CDR2 FQNEAQ. This CDR3 contains 14 residues. Deletions cut 4 bases from V and 2 bases from J, with 12 bases between. This CDR3 is CASSSNTDTYEQYF. CDR3 DNA sequence: TGTGCCAGCAGCTCAAATACAGATACCTACGAGCAGTACTTC.

V and J are TRBV19 and TRBJ2-1; TRBD1 agrees at 8 bases. Trimming removed 2 bases from V and 4 bases from J; junction bases left unmatched: 10. Germline V gives CDR1 LNHDA, CDR2 SQIVND (reference sequence). The CDR3 consists of 17 residues. The CDR3 loop is CASSITIPTGVYNEQFF. CDR3 DNA: TGTGCCAGTAGTATAACGATCCCGACAGGGGTTTACAATGAGCAGTTCTTC.

The rearrangement uses TRBV27 and TRBJ2-7; D perhaps matches TRBD1 (6 bases). CDR3 size: 18 residues. Germline CDR1 is MNHEY and CDR2 is SMNVEV (reference sequence). Trimming removed 2 bases at V and 2 bases at J, with 22 bases between. The CDR3: CASSLRNSEWGTPYEQYF. The DNA of the CDR3 is TGTGCCAGCAGTTTACGGAACAGTGAGTGGGGGACACCCTACGAGCAGTACTTC.

The chain has TRBV19 and TRBJ2-2; a possible D gene is TRBD2 (7 bases). CDR3 size: 15 residues. V was cut by 10 bases and J by 0 bases, with 15 bases left in between. Germline loops: CDR1 LNHDA, CDR2 SQIVND (reference sequence). This CDR3 reads CATRGGGSNTGELFF. CDR3 bases: TGTGCCACCCGCGGGGGCGGGTCGAACACCGGGGAGCTGTTTTTT.

This clone showed up just once. The chain links TRBV20-1 to TRBJ2-5, with D tentatively TRBD2 (5 bases). Trimming took off 3 bases at V and 5 bases at J, with 7 bases between the two ends. The CDR3 has 11 residues. The germline V gene encodes CDR1 DFQATT and CDR2 SNEGSKA (reference sequence). Here the CDR3 reads CSASGVETQYF. As DNA, the CDR3 is TGCAGTGCTAGCGGGGTGGAGACCCAGTACTTC.

V gene TRBV6-5 combines with J gene TRBJ2-7; D call uncertain. Trimming removed 6 bases at V and 4 bases at J, with 7 bases between. From germline, CDR1 is MNHEY and CDR2 SVGAGI. This CDR3 has 11 residues. The chain's CDR3 is CASRAVYEQYF. DNA of the CDR3: TGTGCCAGCAGAGCCGTTTACGAGCAGTACTTC.

The J gene is TRBJ2-3, the V gene TRBV7-2, with D possibly being TRBD2 (5 bases). CDR1 and CDR2 (germline): SGHTA, FQGNSA. The ends were cut back, 2 bases at V and 0 bases at J, with 6 bases in the middle. CDR3 length: 14 amino acids. DNA of the CDR3: TGTGCCAGCAGCTTACGGGATAGCACAGATACGCAGTATTTT. This gives the protein CASSLRDSTDTQYF. The full variable domain, in which reference TRBV7-2 and TRBJ2-3 provide the parts outside the CDR3, is GAGVSQSPSNKVTEKGKDVELRCDPISGHTALYWYRQSLGQGLEFLIYFQGNSAPDKSGLPSDRFSAERTGGSVSTLTIQRTQQEDSAVYLCASSLRDSTDTQYFGPGTRLTVL.

The rearrangement links TRBV24-1 to TRBJ1-5; D uncertain. Trimming shortened V by 4 bases and J by 4 bases, and 10 bases separated the two germline ends. The CDR3 sequence is 14 residues long. The V gene's germline CDR1 is KGHDR and CDR2 SFDVKD. The DNA of the CDR3 is TGTGCCACCAGTGACCCGACTTCGAATCAGCCCCAGCATTTT. It is translated as CATSDPTSNQPQHF.

As to this clone: Within the sample, other DNA sequences also encode this same CDR3. The genes are TRBV9 and TRBJ2-5, with D tentatively TRBD1 (6 bases). V was shortened by 1 base and J by 2 bases, with 15 bases between the two germline ends. This CDR3 comprises 16 residues. Germline CDR1 is SGDLS and CDR2 is YYNGEE. The chain's CDR3 is CASSVRGSGVQETQYF. The CDR3 DNA follows: TGTGCCAGCAGCGTAAGGGGGTCAGGGGTACAAGAGACCCAGTACTTC.

The chain couples TRBV6-6 to TRBJ2-7, with 9 bases aligning to TRBD2. V gave up 2 bases and J gave up 5 bases; unmatched junction bases: 10. The CDR3 is made up of 16 amino acids. CDR1 and CDR2 from the germline V gene are MNHNY and SVGAGI (reference sequence). CDR3 region: CASSYMLAGGPDEQYF. DNA of the CDR3: TGTGCCAGCAGTTACATGTTGGCGGGGGGGCCCGACGAGCAGTACTTC.

The genes are TRBV29-1 and TRBJ2-1; weak D call: TRBD2 (5 bases). Per germline, CDR1 SQVTM and CDR2 ANQGSEA. This CDR3 has 15 amino acids. Between the trimmed V and J ends, which lost 3 bases and 4 bases, there was a span of 16 bases. CDR3 nucleotide sequence: TGCAGCGTTGAGGCGGGCCAGGTATCGTACAATGAGCAGTTCTTC. Protein product: CSVEAGQVSYNEQFF.

This rearrangement joins TRBV18 to TRBJ2-7, with 9 positions matching TRBD1. V lost 6 bases and J lost 3; bases outside the gene matches: 6. This CDR3 spans 14 amino acids. Germline values: CDR1 KGHSH, CDR2 LQKENI. DNA of the CDR3: TGTGCCAGCTCGCCGGGACAGGGACACTACGAGCAGTACTTC. Its protein product is CASSPGQGHYEQYF.

J is TRBJ1-3 and V is TRBV7-8; D is uncertain. The CDR3 is made up of 14 amino acids. Germline V gives CDR1 SGHVS, CDR2 FQNEAQ. V was shortened by 5 bases and J by 2 bases, with 10 bases between the two germline ends. The CDR3 region has the DNA TGTGCCAGCAGCCGGCCGGGAACTGGAAACACCATATATTTT. Its protein product is CASSRPGTGNTIYF.

This sequence joins TRBV19 and TRBJ2-7, with D unclear. The CDR3 covers 14 residues. In germline, CDR1 is LNHDA, CDR2 SQIVND (reference sequence). The V end was cut by 1 base, the J end by 8 bases, with 15 bases between. CDR3 nucleotide sequence: TGTGCCAGTAGTATAGGGCTTGGCAATTTTCAGCAGTACTTC. Its translation: CASSIGLGNFQQYF.

With respect to this clone: At the DNA level, this CDR3 is encoded by other sequences in the same sample as well. This chain joins TRBV28 and TRBJ1-2, with D hard to call. The germline V gene encodes CDR1 MDHEN and CDR2 SYDVKM. Trimming left V 3 bases short and J 7 bases short, with 9 bases between. The CDR3 totals 12 residues. The CDR3 bases are TGTGCCAGCAGTTTGAGGACGGGTGGCTACACCTTC. Translated: CASSLRTGGYTF.

This sequence joins TRBV7-9 and TRBJ2-3; TRBD1 aligns across 9 bases. Germline V CDR1 and CDR2: SEHNR, FQNEAQ (reference sequence). The CDR3 totals 15 residues. Trimming at V came to 3 bases and at J to 6 bases, leaving 7 bases not matched to a gene. CDR3 residues: CASSFGTGSLDTQYF. The CDR3 nucleotides are TGTGCCAGCAGCTTCGGGACAGGGTCGTTGGATACGCAGTATTTT.

The V call is TRBV7-2, the J call TRBJ2-7; 8 positions match TRBD1. V dropped 1 base and J dropped 6; count of bases not matched to a gene: 8. The CDR3 extends over 15 amino acids. Germline CDR1 reads SGHTA; CDR2 reads FQGNSA. The CDR3 DNA is TGTGCCAGCAGCTTAGTTCCCGGACAGGGAAGCGAGCAGTACTTC. Its protein is CASSLVPGQGSEQYF.

The CDR3 nucleotides read TGTGCCAGCAGTCGGGGACAGAGTTACAATGAGCAGTTCTTC. Amino acids: CASSRGQSYNEQFF. The chain combines TRBV6-2 or TRBV6-3 with TRBJ2-1; 7 nucleotides align to TRBD1. The CDR3 consists of 14 residues. Germline CDR1 MNHEY, CDR2 SVGEGT. The trim removed 5 bases at V and 4 bases at J, leaving 5 bases unmatched.

The V and J genes are TRBV5-1 and TRBJ2-1; D ambiguous. This CDR3 region has 15 residues. The germline CDR1 and CDR2 sequences are SGHRS and YFSETQ. V lost 2 bases to trimming and J lost 1 base, with 10 bases between them. The CDR3 sequence: CASSLRQGSYNEQFF. The CDR3 DNA is TGCGCCAGCAGCTTACGGCAAGGGTCCTACAATGAGCAGTTCTTC.

This sequence joins TRBV19 and TRBJ1-1, with TRBD1 identical over 8 bases. The CDR3 consists of 15 residues. The germline gives CDR1 LNHDA, CDR2 SQIVND (reference sequence). With 4 bases clipped from V and 4 bases from J, the junction kept 8 bases outside the gene matches. For the CDR3, the DNA is TGTGCCAGTAGTACGGACAGGGCGCGGGTCACTGAAGCTTTCTTT. Translation gives CASSTDRARVTEAFF.

This clone was detected a few times. The rearrangement joins TRBV6-6 to TRBJ1-1; D is perhaps TRBD1 (5 bases). The CDR3 totals 14 residues. Germline CDR1 and CDR2: MNHNY and SVGAGI (reference sequence). Trimming took 0 bases from V and 5 from J, leaving 10 bases between them. In DNA form, the CDR3 reads TGTGCCAGCAGTTACTCGGACGGGGGGACTGAAGCTTTCTTT. Translation: CASSYSDGGTEAFF.

The chain has TRBV5-4 and TRBJ1-3, with D perhaps TRBD1 (6 bases). Trimming stripped 0 bases from V and 3 bases from J, with 7 bases between. The CDR3 consists of 14 residues. The V gene's germline CDR1 is SGHNT and CDR2 YYREEE (reference sequence). The CDR3 sequence: CASSLDRVGNTIYF. The CDR3 DNA reads TGTGCCAGCAGCTTGGACAGGGTTGGAAACACCATATATTTT.

The chain recombines TRBV6-5 with TRBJ2-7; D may be TRBD2 (6 bases). Trimming removed 6 bases from V and 6 bases from J, with 15 bases in between. This CDR3 contains 13 residues. CDR1 is MNHEY, CDR2 SVGAGI, per germline. Here the CDR3 reads CASRNTGGGEQYF. The CDR3 nucleotides read TGTGCCAGCAGAAACACCGGGGGAGGCGAGCAGTACTTC.

The chain combines TRBV7-6 with TRBJ2-3; 10 bases agree with TRBD2. Germline V gene lookup returns CDR1 SGHVS and CDR2 FNYEAQ. The trim removed 3 bases at V and 0 bases at J, leaving 9 bases unmatched. The CDR3 has 18 residues. The CDR3 loop reads CASSFLAGVPLSTDTQYF. The CDR3 bases are TGTGCCAGCAGCTTCCTAGCGGGGGTCCCCCTTAGCACAGATACGCAGTATTTT.

The J gene is TRBJ2-3, the V gene TRBV11-2, with a weak D call TRBD2 (6 bases). Per the germline V gene, CDR1 is SGHAT and CDR2 is FQNNGV. V was cut by 7 bases and J by 1 base, with 12 bases left in between. The CDR3 runs 14 residues. The CDR3 loop is CASNLRRGTDTQYF. For the CDR3, the DNA is TGTGCCAGCAATCTACGGAGGGGCACAGATACGCAGTATTTT.

A remark on this clone: This same CDR3 is encoded by further DNA sequences in the sample. The V gene is TRBV12-3 or TRBV12-4, the J gene TRBJ1-1; weak D call: TRBD1 (5 bases). Between the trimmed V and J ends, which lost 1 base and 5 bases, there was a span of 8 bases. CDR3 size: 13 residues. CDR3 sequence: CASSLEGLTEAFF. The CDR3 DNA reads TGTGCCAGCAGTTTAGAGGGGTTAACTGAAGCTTTCTTT.

This clone was found once. This chain joins TRBV6-6 and TRBJ2-7; 8 nucleotides match TRBD2. CDR1 is MNHNY and CDR2 is SVGAGI in the germline V gene (reference sequence). The CDR3 consists of 15 residues. Trimming took 7 bases from V and 5 from J; bases not matched to a gene: 13. CDR3 amino acids: CASTSPRGGHHEQYF. As DNA, the CDR3 is TGTGCCAGCACTTCCCCACGGGGGGGACACCACGAGCAGTACTTC.

This chain uses TRBV27 with TRBJ2-1; TRBD1 agrees at 8 bases. CDR1 is MNHEY, CDR2 SMNVEV, per germline (reference sequence). The CDR3 has 12 residues. The ends lost 6 bases at V and 9 bases at J; junction bases unmatched: 4. As DNA, the CDR3 is TGTGCCAGCAGCCCAGGGGGCGGTGAGCAGTTCTTC. Encoded protein: CASSPGGGEQFF.

This clone was counted a few times. The chain uses TRBV2 and TRBJ2-7; a weak D match, TRBD2 (5 bases). CDR3 size: 14 residues. The V and J ends lost 6 bases and 4 bases respectively, with 16 bases between them. Germline V CDR1 and CDR2: SNHLY, FYNNEI. The CDR3 coding sequence is TGTGCCAGCAGCGTCGGGGTGACCGATTACGAGCAGTACTTC. Its translation: CASSVGVTDYEQYF.